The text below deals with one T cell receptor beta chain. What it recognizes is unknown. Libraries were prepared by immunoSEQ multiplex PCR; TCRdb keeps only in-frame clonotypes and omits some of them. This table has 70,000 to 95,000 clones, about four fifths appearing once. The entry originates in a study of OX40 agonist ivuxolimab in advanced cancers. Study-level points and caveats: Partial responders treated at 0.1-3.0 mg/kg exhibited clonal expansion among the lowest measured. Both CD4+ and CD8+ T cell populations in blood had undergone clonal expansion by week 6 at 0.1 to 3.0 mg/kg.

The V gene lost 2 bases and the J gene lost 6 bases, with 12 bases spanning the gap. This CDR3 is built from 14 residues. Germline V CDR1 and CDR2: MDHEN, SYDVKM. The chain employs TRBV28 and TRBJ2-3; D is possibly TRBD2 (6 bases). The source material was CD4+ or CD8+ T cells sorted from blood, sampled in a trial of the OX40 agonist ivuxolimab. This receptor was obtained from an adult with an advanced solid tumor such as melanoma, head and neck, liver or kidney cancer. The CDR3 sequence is CASSLTHGGDTQYF. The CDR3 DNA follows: TGTGCCAGCAGTTTAACCCACGGAGGGGATACGCAGTATTTT.